This TCR beta chain was recorded in a study of T cell repertoires in cytomegalovirus infection. The study, taken as a whole, reports: Cumulative frequency of public TCR beta families picked out carriers of CMV plus the relevant HLA.

TCRdb used MiXCR to reprocess the reads, holding one entry per CDR3 protein. The sample gives 55,000 to 70,000 distinct CDR3 sequences, under 25% of which show up once; roughly 80% is in the top ten. This clonotype showed up many times. What it recognizes is unknown. The junction had 12 bases not matched to a gene; V was cut back by 1 base and J by 2 bases. The CDR3 consists of 19 residues. Germline V CDR1 and CDR2: SGHTA, FQGNSA. The receptor was derived from a human donor in good health (CMV status not recorded). Some clones in this sample may be carry-over from other donors' samples. The sample comprised PBMCs, sequenced either directly or after in vitro stimulation (not recorded which). This chain links TRBV7-2 with TRBJ2-1; 9 bases match TRBD2. The chain's CDR3 is CASSLVTSGLTSAYNEQFF. The CDR3 DNA follows: TGTGCCAGCAGCTTAGTGACTAGCGGTCTTACTTCTGCCTACAATGAGCAGTTCTTC.